This TCR beta chain is drawn from a study of response to subunit inactivated influenza vaccine. V was pared by 5 bases and J by 3 bases, with 14 bases between. The V gene's germline CDR1 is DFQATT and CDR2 SNEGSKA (reference sequence). This CDR3 has 14 amino acids. This clonotype was counted only a few times. Its matching antigen is unknown. MiXCR was run by TCRdb on the RT-PCR reads, yielding one entry per CDR3 protein. The sample yields a few hundred thousand distinct CDR3 sequences, around a fifth seen once. Points from the study as a whole: Few new T cells, the authors suggested, are recruited by each seasonal influenza vaccination.

This receptor was obtained from a man aged 45 to 70 who received an inactivated influenza vaccine. Source: PBMCs from blood, taken around 22 months after vaccination. The chain is built from TRBV20-1 and TRBJ1-3, with D unclear. The CDR3 reads CSAASTGVGNTIYF. The CDR3 coding sequence is TGCAGTGCTGCCTCCACTGGGGTTGGAAACACCATATATTTT.